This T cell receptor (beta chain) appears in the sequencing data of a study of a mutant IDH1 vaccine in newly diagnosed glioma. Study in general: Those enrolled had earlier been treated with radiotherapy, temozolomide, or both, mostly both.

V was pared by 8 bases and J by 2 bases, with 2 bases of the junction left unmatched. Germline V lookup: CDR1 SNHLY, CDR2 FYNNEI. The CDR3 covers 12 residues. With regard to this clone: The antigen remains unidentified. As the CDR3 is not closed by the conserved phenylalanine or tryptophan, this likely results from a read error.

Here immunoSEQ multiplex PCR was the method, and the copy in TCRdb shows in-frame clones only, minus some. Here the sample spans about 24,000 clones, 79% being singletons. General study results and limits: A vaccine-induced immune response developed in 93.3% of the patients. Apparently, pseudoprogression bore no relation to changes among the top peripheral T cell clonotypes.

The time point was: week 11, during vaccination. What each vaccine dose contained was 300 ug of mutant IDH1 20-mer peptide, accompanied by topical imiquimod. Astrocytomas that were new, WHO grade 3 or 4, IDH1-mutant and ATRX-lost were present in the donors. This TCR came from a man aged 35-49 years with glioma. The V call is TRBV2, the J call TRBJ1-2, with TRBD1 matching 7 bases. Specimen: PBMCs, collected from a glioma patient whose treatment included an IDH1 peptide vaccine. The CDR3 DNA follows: TGTGCCAGCGGGGACAGCAACTATGGCTACACCCTC. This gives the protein CASGDSNYGYTL.